This TCR beta chain came from a study of beta chain features in type 1 diabetes. Study-wide context: Investigators examined around 110 million sorted cells across all samples. Findings of the study overall: At VDJ recombination sites, type 1 diabetes patients had fewer insertions and more deleted nucleotides.

Every bit of the isolated RNA underwent reverse transcription, so sequencing read expressed TCRB transcripts. Profiling relied on immunoSEQ multiplex PCR, and the TCRdb table lists in-frame clones only, not all of them. This sample carries 240,000 or so clones, 68% of them seen once, and the ten largest clones take roughly 0.048%. The CDR3 contains 15 residues. Notes on this clone: What it recognizes is unknown.

The source is a man in his thirties or forties in good health. The chain combines TRBV21-1 with TRBJ2-6; the DNA was not compared with TRBD2, the D call given in the table. TRBV21-1 is deemed a pseudogene. Sequenced material: naive CD4+ T cells from blood. CDR3 in DNA: TGTGCCAGCAGCAAAGCCCTGAGTGGGGCCAACGTCCTGACTTTC. This codes for CASSKALSGANVLTF.